Listed here are 2 T cell receptor beta chains from one sample, sequenced in a study of regulatory T cells in long-lasting Graves disease. Documented time point: newly diagnosed GD, antithyroid drugs for less than 3 months. TCR sequences were obtained from RNA taken from PBMCs. Arm-PCR of CDR3 regions with iRepertoire HTBI primers generated TCR beta libraries. One entry per CDR3 protein results from TCRdb running MiXCR on the multiplex PCR reads. Here the sample spans under 300,000 distinct CDR3 sequences, 15% to 20% being singletons. These same records also appear under a second study, on T cells in Graves' hyperthyroidism and ophthalmopathy.

The starting material was peripheral blood mononuclear cells (PBMCs), obtained at new diagnosis, from a patient treated with antithyroid drugs. The receptors originated from a woman between 25 and 40 years old with Graves disease.

This clonotype was recorded a few times. V is TRBV11-2 and J is TRBJ2-5; a weak D match, TRBD2 (5 bases). CDR3 size: 14 residues. Trimming removed 0 bases from V and 7 bases from J, with 12 bases in between. Germline values: CDR1 SGHAT, CDR2 FQNNGV. The CDR3 nucleotides read TGTGCCAGCAGCTTAGAAGACTACCGCGGGACCCAGTACTTC. Translated, it gives CASSLEDYRGTQYF.

This clonotype was seen a few times. V and J are TRBV12-3 or TRBV12-4 and TRBJ2-1; TRBD2 aligns across 7 bases. Trimming cost V 7 bases and J 2 bases; bases outside gene matches: 14. This CDR3 spans 17 amino acids. The CDR3 nucleotides are TGTGCCAGCACCCCCCTATGGGACTACCGGACCTACAATGAGCAGTTCTTC. Its translation: CASTPLWDYRTYNEQFF.